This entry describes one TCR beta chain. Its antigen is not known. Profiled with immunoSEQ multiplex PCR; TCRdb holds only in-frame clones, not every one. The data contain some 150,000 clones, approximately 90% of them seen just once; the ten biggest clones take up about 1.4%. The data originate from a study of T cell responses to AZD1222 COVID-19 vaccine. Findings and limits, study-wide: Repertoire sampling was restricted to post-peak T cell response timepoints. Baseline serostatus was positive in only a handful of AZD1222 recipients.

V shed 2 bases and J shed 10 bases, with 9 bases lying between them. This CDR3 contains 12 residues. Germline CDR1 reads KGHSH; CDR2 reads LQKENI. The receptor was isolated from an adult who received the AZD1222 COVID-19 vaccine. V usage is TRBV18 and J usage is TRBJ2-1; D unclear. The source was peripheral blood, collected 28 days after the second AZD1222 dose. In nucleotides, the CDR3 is TGTGCCAGCTCACCAGACGCACGGGAGCAGTTCTTC. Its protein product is CASSPDAREQFF. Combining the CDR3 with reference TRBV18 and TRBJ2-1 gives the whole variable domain NAGVMQNPRHLVRRRGQEARLRCSPMKGHSHVYWYRQLPEEGLKFMVYLQKENIIDESGMPKERFSAEFPKEGPSILRIQQVVRGDSAAYFCASSPDAREQFFGPGTRLTVL.